This is a list of T cell receptor beta chains from one sample in a study of beta chain features in type 1 diabetes. Here immunoSEQ multiplex PCR was the method, and the copy in TCRdb shows in-frame clones only, minus some. Counted here are 150,000 or so clones, just over 9% occurring once; the ten biggest clones make up about 2.1%. Sequenced: central memory CD4+ T cells from blood. The receptors were sampled from a woman aged 18-29 years in good health. Both conserved end residues are part of each CDR3.

j_call,v_call,cdr3_aa
TRBJ2-1,TRBV30,CAWTGLGYNEQFF
TRBJ2-7,TRBV29-1,CSAGLAGLSYEQYF
TRBJ2-3,TRBV6-5,CASRQLAESTDTQYF
TRBJ2-5,TRBV15,CATSRTDSKSSQYF
TRBJ2-1,TRBV5-1,CASRPNSGRADEQFF
TRBJ2-3,TRBV2,CASRGSGRSKDTQYF
TRBJ1-2,TRBV5-4,CASSSQTGEYGYTF
TRBJ2-5,TRBV9,CASSGGRRGAMTQYF
TRBJ1-4,TRBV18,CASSPFGDRETEKLFF
TRBJ1-6,TRBV6-5,CASSYFGNSPLHF
TRBJ2-2,TRBV6-5,CASSYAGGPNTGELFF
TRBJ2-1,TRBV2,CASFLGEAEQFF
TRBJ2-1,TRBV7-9,CASSLSRSPRNEQFF
TRBJ2-5,TRBV6-6,CASSSRDRGQETQYF
TRBJ2-5,TRBV4-1,CASSQELAGFRETQYF
TRBJ2-1,TRBV5-1,CASSSSTGSYNEQFF
TRBJ2-3,TRBV9,CASSAQGGDTQYF
TRBJ2-5,TRBV6-5,CAISGDSETQYF
TRBJ2-3,TRBV7-3,CASSLRGGQGSDTQYF
TRBJ1-1,TRBV7-2,CASSPNRGTEAFF
TRBJ2-2,TRBV14,CASSLVGTGTGELFF
TRBJ2-2,TRBV11-3,CASSLLSHTGELFF
TRBJ2-1,TRBV7-6,CASSPSRGDLYNEQFF
TRBJ2-5,TRBV2,CASRDSRETQYF
TRBJ1-2,TRBV4-3,CASSQSAGGVFYGYTF
TRBJ2-2,TRBV6-5,CAASFMDTGELFF
TRBJ1-1,TRBV10-3,CATLTGLEAEAFF
TRBJ2-7,TRBV7-2,CASSSTGLAGGLYEQYF
TRBJ1-5,TRBV6-1,CASSDAIGGNNQPQHF
TRBJ2-3,TRBV6-5,CASRRQFATDTQYF
TRBJ2-7,TRBV18,CASSPRVTSRGEQYF
TRBJ2-1,TRBV7-9,CASSLGPGGVEQFF
TRBJ2-7,TRBV6-6,CASSTTGTSSYEQYF
TRBJ1-1,TRBV7-2,CASSLDSGGRTEAFF
TRBJ2-3,TRBV6-6,CASSYSAGAHTDTQYF
TRBJ2-5,TRBV5-1,CASSSEKTGKGETQYF
TRBJ2-3,TRBV6-5,CASSDRVADTQYF
TRBJ2-1,TRBV6-6,CASKGGGAHNEQFF
TRBJ2-2,TRBV7-3,CASSIVGGRTGELFF
TRBJ2-3,TRBV4-3,CASSSSGRTDTQYF
TRBJ1-2,TRBV19,CASSAQWGANYGYTF
TRBJ2-1,TRBV7-7,CASSPGTTRDEQFF
TRBJ2-7,TRBV7-2,CASSSRAGKQYF
TRBJ2-5,TRBV11-3,CASSSTGEGETQYF
TRBJ2-5,TRBV29-1,CSVAGTGGTQETQYF
TRBJ1-5,TRBV27,CASSPSQGRNQPQHF
TRBJ2-2,TRBV30,CAWSSPLGRFANTGELFF
TRBJ2-3,TRBV7-2,CASSPGLLATQYF
TRBJ2-6,TRBV18,CASSGTASGANVLTF
TRBJ2-4,TRBV5-1,CASSHPPTSGRTKNIQYF
TRBJ2-7,TRBV15,CATSRDSVSSYEQYF
TRBJ2-1,TRBV7-8,CASSLGRPEQFF
TRBJ1-4,TRBV30,CAWSIQGGVGKLFF
TRBJ2-7,TRBV5-1,CASSFTGGSTYEQYF
TRBJ2-5,TRBV5-1,CASSLGIDRGETQYF
TRBJ1-3,TRBV30,CAWSAQQGAGNTIYF
TRBJ1-2,TRBV6-1,CASSDRGFGYTF